The TCR beta chain under discussion was sequenced for a study of shared clonotypes between healthy human individuals. Study-wide findings and caveats: In several donors, roughly 5.2% of naive CD4 clonotypes appeared in common. Rarefaction gave evidence that sorted-subset sequencing remained incomplete despite large depth.

Sequencing was at deep level. Profiling relied on immunoSEQ multiplex PCR, and the TCRdb table lists in-frame clones only, not all of them. The table lists some 1.5 million clones, under 99% of them singletons. Trimming left V 0 bases short and J 2 bases short, with 12 bases between. The CDR3 loop spans 15 amino acids. Germline lookup yields CDR1 SGHRS and CDR2 YFSETQ. In regard to this clone: The target antigen is unknown.

J is TRBJ2-7 and V is TRBV5-1; D may be TRBD1 (6 bases). The sample was naive CD4+ T cells sorted from blood. Subset in this sample: CD45RA+ positively selected. The sequence derives from a man younger than 45 in good health. This chain's CDR3 is CASSLGQQGTYEQYF. The CDR3 DNA reads TGCGCCAGCAGCTTGGGGCAGCAGGGGACCTACGAGCAGTACTTC. The full variable domain, with the rest looked up from reference TRBV5-1 and TRBJ2-7, is KAGVTQTPRYLIKTRGQQVTLSCSPISGHRSVSWYQQTPGQGLQFLFEYFSETQRNKGNFPGRFSGRQFSNSRSEMNVSTLELGDSALYLCASSLGQQGTYEQYFGPGTRLTVT.